Described below is a single T cell receptor beta chain sequence and its context. Its antigen is still unknown. The record originates from a study of cytomegalovirus exposure and HLA in healthy donors. Study-level background: Falling in the Caucasian-associated ancestry cluster were 80% to 85% of 350 to 400 genotyped donors.

V lost 0 bases and J lost 1; bases outside the gene matches: 7. Germline V gene data show CDR1 as LNHNV and CDR2 as YYDKDF (reference sequence). The length of the CDR3 is 17 residues. The PCR made use of 60 Vbeta and 13 Jbeta primers. TCRdb's table, derived via immunoSEQ multiplex PCR, lists solely in-frame clones and lacks some. This repertoire shows fewer than 250,000 clones, 75% to 85% found once; its top ten account for roughly 1.3%. Notes on the study in general: Reported findings show TCR beta sequences accurately forecast HLA-A and HLA-B alleles in most subjects.

This sequence was found in a girl between 5 and 17 years old in good health and CMV-seronegative. The material sequenced was PBMCs. V usage is TRBV15 and J usage is TRBJ1-1; 8 bases are shared with TRBD1. CDR3 sequence: CATSRDVRGPGNTEAFF. The CDR3, as DNA: TGTGCCACCAGCAGAGATGTCAGGGGGCCGGGGAACACTGAAGCTTTCTTT.